This T cell receptor (beta chain) was sequenced for a study of cytomegalovirus exposure and HLA in healthy donors. Points from the study as a whole: Overall, under 200 TCR beta chains were annotated as cytomegalovirus-associated. More clonal expansion characterized HLA-associated TCR beta chains than equally common others in a later analysis.

Concerning this clone: What it binds is unknown.

The CDR3 runs to 15 residues. J lost 6 bases, V lost 7 bases, and 9 bases had no gene match. Germline-derived CDR1 and CDR2 are MRHNA and SNTAGT. This PCR relied on a set of 60 Vbeta primers and 13 Jbeta primers. Assay: immunoSEQ multiplex PCR; the TCRdb copy retains only in-frame clones and omits some. Altogether about 190,000 clones are present, roughly 81% being singletons, with the ten largest covering approximately 3%. The source of this sequence is a woman in her twenties or thirties in good health and CMV-seropositive. Sequencing used PBMCs. The chain combines TRBV6-4 with TRBJ2-1; 10 bases align to TRBD2. For the CDR3, the DNA is TGTGCCAGCAAACTCCTAGCGGGAGTGGCCAATGAGCAGTTCTTC. Its protein product is CASKLLAGVANEQFF.